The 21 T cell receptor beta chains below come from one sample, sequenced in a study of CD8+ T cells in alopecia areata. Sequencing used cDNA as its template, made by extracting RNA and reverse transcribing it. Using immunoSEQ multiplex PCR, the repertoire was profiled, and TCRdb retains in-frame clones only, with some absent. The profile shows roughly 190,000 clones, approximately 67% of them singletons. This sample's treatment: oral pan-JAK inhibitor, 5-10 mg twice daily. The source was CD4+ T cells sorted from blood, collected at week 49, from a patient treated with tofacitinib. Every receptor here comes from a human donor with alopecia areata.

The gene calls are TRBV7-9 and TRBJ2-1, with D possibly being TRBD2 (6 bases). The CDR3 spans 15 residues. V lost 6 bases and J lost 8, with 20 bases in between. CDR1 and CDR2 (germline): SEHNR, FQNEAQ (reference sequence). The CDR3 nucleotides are TGTGCCAGCAGATACCCGGGACTGGATCAAGATGAGCAGTTCTTC. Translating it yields CASRYPGLDQDEQFF.

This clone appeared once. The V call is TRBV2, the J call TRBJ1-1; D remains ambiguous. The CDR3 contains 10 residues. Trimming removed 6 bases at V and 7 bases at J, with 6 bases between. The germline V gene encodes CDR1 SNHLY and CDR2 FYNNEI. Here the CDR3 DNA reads TGTGCCAGCAGGCAAATTGAAGCTTTCTTT. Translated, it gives CASRQIEAFF.

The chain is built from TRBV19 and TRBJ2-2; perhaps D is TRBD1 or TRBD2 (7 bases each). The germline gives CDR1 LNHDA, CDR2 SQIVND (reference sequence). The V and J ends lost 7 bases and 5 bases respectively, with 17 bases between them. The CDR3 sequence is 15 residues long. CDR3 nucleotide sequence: TGTGCCAGTACCCCAGGGAGGGGGCAGACCGGGGAGCTGTTTTTT. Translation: CASTPGRGQTGELFF. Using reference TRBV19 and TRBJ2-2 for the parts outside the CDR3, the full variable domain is DGGITQSPKYLFRKEGQNVTLSCEQNLNHDAMYWYRQDPGQGLRLIYYSQIVNDFQKGDIAEGYSVSREKKESFPLTVTSAQKNPTAFYLCASTPGRGQTGELFFGEGSRLTVL.

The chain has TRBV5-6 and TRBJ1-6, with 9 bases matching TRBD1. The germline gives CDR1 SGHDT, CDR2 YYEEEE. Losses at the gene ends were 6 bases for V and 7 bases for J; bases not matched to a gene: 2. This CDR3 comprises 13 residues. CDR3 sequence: CASNGQGNSPLHF. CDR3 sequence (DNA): TGTGCCAGCAATGGACAGGGGAATTCACCCCTCCACTTT.

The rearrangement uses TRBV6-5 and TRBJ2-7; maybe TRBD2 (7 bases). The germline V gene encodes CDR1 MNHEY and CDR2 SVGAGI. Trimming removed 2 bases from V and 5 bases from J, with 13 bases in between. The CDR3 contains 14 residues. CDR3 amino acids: CASSYTLGGDEQYF. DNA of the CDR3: TGTGCCAGCAGTTACACCCTAGGGGGGGACGAGCAGTACTTC.

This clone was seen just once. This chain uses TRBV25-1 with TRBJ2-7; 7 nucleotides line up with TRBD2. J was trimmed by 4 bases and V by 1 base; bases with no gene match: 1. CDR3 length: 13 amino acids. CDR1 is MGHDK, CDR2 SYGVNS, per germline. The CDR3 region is CASSEWEGYEQYF. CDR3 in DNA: TGTGCCAGCAGTGAATGGGAGGGATACGAGCAGTACTTC.

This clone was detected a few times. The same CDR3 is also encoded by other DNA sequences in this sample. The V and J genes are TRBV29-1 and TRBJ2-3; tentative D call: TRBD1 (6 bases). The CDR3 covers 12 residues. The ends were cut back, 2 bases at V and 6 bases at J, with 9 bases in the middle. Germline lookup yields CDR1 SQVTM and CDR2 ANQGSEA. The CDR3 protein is CSVERGTDTQYF. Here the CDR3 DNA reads TGCAGCGTTGAAAGGGGGACGGATACGCAGTATTTT.

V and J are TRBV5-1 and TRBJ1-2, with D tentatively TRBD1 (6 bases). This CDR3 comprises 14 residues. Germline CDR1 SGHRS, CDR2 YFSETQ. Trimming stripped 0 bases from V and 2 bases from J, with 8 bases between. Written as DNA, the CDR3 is TGCGCCAGCAGCTTGGGACAGGAAAACTATGGCTACACCTTC. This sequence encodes CASSLGQENYGYTF.

The CDR3 spells CAIRQETQYF. The CDR3 DNA follows: TGTGCCATCAGACAAGAGACCCAGTACTTC. The rearrangement uses TRBV2 and TRBJ2-5; D not resolved. The CDR3 totals 10 residues. The V and J ends lost 10 bases and 2 bases respectively, with 5 bases between them. Germline V gene lookup returns CDR1 SNHLY and CDR2 FYNNEI.

This CDR3 is CSVERGEETQYF. The CDR3 nucleotides read TGCAGCGTTGAAAGAGGGGAAGAGACCCAGTACTTC. This chain connects TRBV29-1 to TRBJ2-5; D tentatively fits TRBD1 or TRBD2 (5 bases each). Deletions cut 2 bases from V and 3 bases from J, with 7 bases between. The CDR3 totals 12 residues. Per germline, CDR1 SQVTM and CDR2 ANQGSEA.

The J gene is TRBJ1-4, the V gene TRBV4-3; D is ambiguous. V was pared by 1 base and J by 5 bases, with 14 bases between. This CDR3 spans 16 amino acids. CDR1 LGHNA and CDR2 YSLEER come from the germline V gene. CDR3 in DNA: TGCGCCAGCAGCCAAGCATCACGGGGAATAAATGAAAAACTGTTTTTT. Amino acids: CASSQASRGINEKLFF.

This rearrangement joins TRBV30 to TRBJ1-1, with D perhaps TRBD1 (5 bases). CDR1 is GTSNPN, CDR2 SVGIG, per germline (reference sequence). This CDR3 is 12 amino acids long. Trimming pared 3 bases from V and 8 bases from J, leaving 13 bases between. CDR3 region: CAWRTVGPEAFF. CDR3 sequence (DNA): TGTGCCTGGAGGACCGTGGGACCCGAAGCTTTCTTT.

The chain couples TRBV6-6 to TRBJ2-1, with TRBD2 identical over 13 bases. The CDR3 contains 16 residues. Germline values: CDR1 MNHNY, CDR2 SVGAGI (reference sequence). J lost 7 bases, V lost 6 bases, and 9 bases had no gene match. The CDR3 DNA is TGTGCCAGCAGCGCAACTAGCGGGGGGGCCCCGAATGAGCAGTTCTTC. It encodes CASSATSGGAPNEQFF.

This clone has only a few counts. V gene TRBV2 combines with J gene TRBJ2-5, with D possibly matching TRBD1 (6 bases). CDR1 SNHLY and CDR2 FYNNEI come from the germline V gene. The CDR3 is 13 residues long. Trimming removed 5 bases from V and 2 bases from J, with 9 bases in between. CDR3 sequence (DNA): TGTGCCAGCAGTAGGGACACACAAGAGACCCAGTACTTC. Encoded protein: CASSRDTQETQYF.

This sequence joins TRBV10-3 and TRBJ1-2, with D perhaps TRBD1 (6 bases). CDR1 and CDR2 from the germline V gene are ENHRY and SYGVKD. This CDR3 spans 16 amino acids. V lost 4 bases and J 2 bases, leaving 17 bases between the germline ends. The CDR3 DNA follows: TGTGCCATCAGTGTAAGCACACAGGGCCTCAACTATGGCTACACCTTC. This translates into CAISVSTQGLNYGYTF.

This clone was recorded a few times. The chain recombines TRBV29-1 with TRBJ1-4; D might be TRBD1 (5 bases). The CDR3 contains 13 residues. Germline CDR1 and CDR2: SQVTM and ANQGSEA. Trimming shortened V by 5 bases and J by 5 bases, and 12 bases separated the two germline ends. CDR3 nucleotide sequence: TGCAGCGTTTCGGGCAGACAGAATGAAAAACTGTTTTTT. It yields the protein CSVSGRQNEKLFF.

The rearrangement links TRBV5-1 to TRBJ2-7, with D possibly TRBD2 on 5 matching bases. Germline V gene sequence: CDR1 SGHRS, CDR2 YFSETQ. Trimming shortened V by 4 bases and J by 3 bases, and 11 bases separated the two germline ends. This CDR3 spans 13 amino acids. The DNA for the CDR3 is TGCGCCAGCAGCCCCGTAGCGAGCTACGAGCAGTACTTC. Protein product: CASSPVASYEQYF.

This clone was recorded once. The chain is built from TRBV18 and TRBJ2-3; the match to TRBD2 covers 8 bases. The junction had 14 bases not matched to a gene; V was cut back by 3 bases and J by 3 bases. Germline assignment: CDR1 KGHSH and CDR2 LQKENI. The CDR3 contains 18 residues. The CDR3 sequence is CASSPAKQRGYGTDTQYF. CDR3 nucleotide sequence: TGTGCCAGCTCACCTGCTAAGCAGCGGGGGTATGGGACAGATACGCAGTATTTT.

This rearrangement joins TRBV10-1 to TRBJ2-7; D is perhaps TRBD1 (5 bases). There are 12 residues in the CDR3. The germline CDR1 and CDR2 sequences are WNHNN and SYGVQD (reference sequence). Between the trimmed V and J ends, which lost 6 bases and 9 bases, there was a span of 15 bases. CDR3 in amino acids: CASSATGVGQYF. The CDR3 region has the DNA TGCGCCAGCAGCGCCACAGGAGTAGGGCAGTACTTC.

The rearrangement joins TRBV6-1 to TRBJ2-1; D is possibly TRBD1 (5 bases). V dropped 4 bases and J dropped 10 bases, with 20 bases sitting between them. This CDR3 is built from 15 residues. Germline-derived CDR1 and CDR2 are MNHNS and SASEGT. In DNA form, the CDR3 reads TGTGCCAGCAGTGTGGGGCCTTTTGGTCCAAGGGAGCAGTTCTTC. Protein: CASSVGPFGPREQFF.

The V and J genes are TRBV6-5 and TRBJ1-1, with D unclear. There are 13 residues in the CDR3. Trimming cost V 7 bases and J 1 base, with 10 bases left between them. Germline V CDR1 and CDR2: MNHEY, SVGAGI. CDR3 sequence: CASTNRGNTEAFF. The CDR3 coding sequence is TGTGCCAGCACCAACCGGGGGAACACTGAAGCTTTCTTT.